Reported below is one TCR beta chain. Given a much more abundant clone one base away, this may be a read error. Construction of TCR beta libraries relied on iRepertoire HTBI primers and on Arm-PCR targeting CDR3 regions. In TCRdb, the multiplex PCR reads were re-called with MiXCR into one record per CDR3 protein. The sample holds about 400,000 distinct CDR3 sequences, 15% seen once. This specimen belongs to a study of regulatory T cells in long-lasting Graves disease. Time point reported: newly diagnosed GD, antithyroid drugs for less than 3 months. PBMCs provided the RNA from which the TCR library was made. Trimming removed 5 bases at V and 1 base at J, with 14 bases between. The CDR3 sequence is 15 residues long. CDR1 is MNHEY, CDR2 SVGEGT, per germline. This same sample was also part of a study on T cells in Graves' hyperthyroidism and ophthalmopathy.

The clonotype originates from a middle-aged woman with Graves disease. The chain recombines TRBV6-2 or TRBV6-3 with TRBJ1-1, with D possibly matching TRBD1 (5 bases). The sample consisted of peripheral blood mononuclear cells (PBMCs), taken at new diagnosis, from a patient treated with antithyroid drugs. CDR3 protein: CASSERWGPNTEAFF. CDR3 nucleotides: TGTGCCAGCAGTGAAAGGTGGGGCCCGAACACTGAAGCTTTCTTT.